Here is one T cell receptor beta chain with its context. Clones were sequenced by immunoSEQ multiplex PCR, and TCRdb holds only the in-frame ones, with some missing. The table lists about 260,000 clones, about 87% of them singletons. The data belong to a study of blood T cell repertoires in COVID-19. Study-wide background: Sample material is recorded as cDNA or gDNA derived from T cells, B-cell-depleted T cells, or PBMCs.

The V end lost 6 bases, the J end lost 1 base, and 16 bases lay between the germline ends. This CDR3 is built from 15 residues. Germline V gene lookup returns CDR1 SNHLY and CDR2 FYNNEI. The clonotype originates from a woman aged 60-75 years with COVID-19, enrolled during active disease. The sequencing sample was made of peripheral blood. The chain combines TRBV2 with TRBJ2-7; tentative D call: TRBD1 (6 bases). This chain's CDR3 is CASSFPDSLSYEQYF. DNA of the CDR3: TGTGCCAGCAGCTTTCCGGACAGTCTGTCCTACGAGCAGTACTTC.